The sequence of this T cell receptor beta chain was determined in a study of blood T cell repertoires in COVID-19. About the study: Donors in the United States, Italy and Spain gave samples during acute or convalescent COVID-19. The cDNA or gDNA used as material had been derived from T cells, B-cell-depleted T cells, or PBMCs.

In the original processing: Estimation of nucleated cell counts relied on the amplification of reference gene primers. Only in-frame clones appear in the TCRdb table, and some are missing; sequencing was by immunoSEQ multiplex PCR. V and J calls and clone size are as listed in that table; D and trimming were resolved from the DNA. The repertoire consists of 200,000 to 300,000 clones, with 85% to 90% occurring once and the leading ten covering 3.5% to 4.5%. The CDR3 length is 12 residues. Looked up from germline, CDR1 is MNHNS and CDR2 is SASEGT. Trimming shortened V by 3 bases and J by 6 bases, and 8 bases separated the two germline ends.

The clonotype comes from a woman aged 40 to 50 with acute or convalescent COVID-19. The sample consisted of peripheral blood. The V and J genes are TRBV6-1 and TRBJ1-2, with a tentative D call TRBD1 (5 bases). CDR3 loop: CASSEGLDGYTF. Here the CDR3 DNA reads TGTGCCAGCAGTGAGGGACTCGATGGCTACACCTTC.